The source of this T cell receptor (beta chain) is a study of T cells in Graves' hyperthyroidism and ophthalmopathy. Whole-study results and caveats: Most expanded thyroid clonotypes above 0.001 recurred in blood. Ophthalmopathy was distinguished from stable hyperthyroidism by 13 V-J signatures. Ophthalmopathy was identified by the model a median roughly 6.5 months ahead of onset.

On this clonotype itself: Its antigen is as yet unknown.

Orbital computed tomography, thyroid ultrasound, serum thyroxine and TRAb, and clinical symptoms together informed the diagnoses. The investigators amplified TCR beta CDR3 regions from RNA transcripts. An initial round of RT-PCR targeting the TCR CDR3 relied on the HTBI primer set. One entry per CDR3 protein results from TCRdb running MiXCR on the multiplex PCR reads. The table shows fewer than 400,000 distinct CDR3 sequences, with about 14% occurring only once. This TCR was sampled from a man aged 50 to 59 with Graves' ophthalmopathy. Sequenced material: blood.

CDR3 sequence reads: CASRVAYNEQFF. The DNA for the CDR3 is TGTGCCAGCAGGGTGGCCTACAATGAGCAGTTCTTC. The chain has TRBV6-1 and TRBJ2-1; no firm D call. The CDR3 totals 12 residues. Germline V CDR1 and CDR2: MNHNS, SASEGT. V was pared by 6 bases and J by 2 bases, with 5 bases between.